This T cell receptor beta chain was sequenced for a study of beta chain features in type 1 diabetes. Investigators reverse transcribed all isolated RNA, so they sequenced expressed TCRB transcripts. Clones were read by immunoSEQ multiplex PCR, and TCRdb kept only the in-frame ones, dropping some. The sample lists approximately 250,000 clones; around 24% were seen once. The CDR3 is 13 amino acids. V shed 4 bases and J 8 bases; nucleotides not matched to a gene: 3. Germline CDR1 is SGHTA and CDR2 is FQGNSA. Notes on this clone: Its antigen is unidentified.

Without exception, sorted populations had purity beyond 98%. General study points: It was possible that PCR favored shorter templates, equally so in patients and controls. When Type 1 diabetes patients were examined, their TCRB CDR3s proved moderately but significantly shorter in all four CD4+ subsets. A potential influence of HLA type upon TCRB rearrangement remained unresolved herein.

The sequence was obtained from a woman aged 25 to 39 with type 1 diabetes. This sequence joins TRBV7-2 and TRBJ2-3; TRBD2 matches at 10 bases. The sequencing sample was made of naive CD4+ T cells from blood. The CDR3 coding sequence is TGTGCCAGCAGCTCGGGGACTAGCGTTACGCAGTATTTT. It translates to CASSSGTSVTQYF.